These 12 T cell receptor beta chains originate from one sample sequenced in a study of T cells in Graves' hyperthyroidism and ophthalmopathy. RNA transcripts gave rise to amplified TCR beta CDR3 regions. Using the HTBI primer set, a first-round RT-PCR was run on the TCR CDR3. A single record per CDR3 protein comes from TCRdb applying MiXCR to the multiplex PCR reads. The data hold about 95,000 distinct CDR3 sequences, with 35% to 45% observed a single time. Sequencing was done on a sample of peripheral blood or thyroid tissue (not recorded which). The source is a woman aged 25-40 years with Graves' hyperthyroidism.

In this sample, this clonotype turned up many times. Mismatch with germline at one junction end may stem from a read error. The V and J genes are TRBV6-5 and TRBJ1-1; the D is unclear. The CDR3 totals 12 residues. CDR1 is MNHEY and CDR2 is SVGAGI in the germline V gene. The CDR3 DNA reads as TGTGCCAGCAGTTACTCCGACACAGAAGCTTTCTTT. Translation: CASSYSDTEAFF.

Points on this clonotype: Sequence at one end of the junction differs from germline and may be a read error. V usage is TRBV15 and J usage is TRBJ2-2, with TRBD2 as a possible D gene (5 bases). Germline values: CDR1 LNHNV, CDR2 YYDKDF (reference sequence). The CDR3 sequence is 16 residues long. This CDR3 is CATSRGVGENAGELFF. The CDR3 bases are TGTGCCACCAGCAGAGGGGTGGGAGAGAACGCCGGGGAGCTGTTCTTT. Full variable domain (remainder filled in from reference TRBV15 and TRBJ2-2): DAMVIQNPRYQVTQFGKPVTLSCSQTLNHNVMYWYQQKSSQAPKLLFHYYDKDFNNEADTPDNFQSRRPNTSFCFLDIRSPGLGDTAMYLCATSRGVGENAGELFFGEGSRLTVL.

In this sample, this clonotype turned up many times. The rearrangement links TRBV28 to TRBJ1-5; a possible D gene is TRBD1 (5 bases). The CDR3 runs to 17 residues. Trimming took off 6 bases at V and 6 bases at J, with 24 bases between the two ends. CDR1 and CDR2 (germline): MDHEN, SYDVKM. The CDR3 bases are TGTGCCAGCAGCCCCTTCGGGGGAGCGGGGGAGGGTCAGCCCCAGCATTTT. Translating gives CASSPFGGAGEGQPQHF.

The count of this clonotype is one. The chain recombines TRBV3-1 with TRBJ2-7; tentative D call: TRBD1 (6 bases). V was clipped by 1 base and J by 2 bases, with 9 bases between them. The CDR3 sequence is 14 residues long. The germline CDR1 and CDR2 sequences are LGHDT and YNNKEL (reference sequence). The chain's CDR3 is CASSQGTVTYEQYF. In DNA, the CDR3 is TGTGCCAGCAGCCAAGGGACAGTAACCTACGAGCAGTACTTC.

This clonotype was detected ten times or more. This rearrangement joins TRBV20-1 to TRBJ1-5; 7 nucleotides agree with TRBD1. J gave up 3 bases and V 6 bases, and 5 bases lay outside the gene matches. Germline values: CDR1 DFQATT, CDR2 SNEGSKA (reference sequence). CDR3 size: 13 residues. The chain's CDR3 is CSARTGPNQPQHF. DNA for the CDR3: TGCAGTGCAAGGACAGGCCCCAATCAGCCCCAGCATTTT.

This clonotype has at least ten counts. CDR3 in DNA: TGTGCCAGCAGGTGGGGGCCCGCAGCTAATGAAAAACTGTTTTTT. Translation: CASRWGPAANEKLFF. J is TRBJ1-4 and V is TRBV7-2; TRBD1 might be the D (6 bases). The length of the CDR3 is 15 residues. The germline gives CDR1 SGHTA, CDR2 FQGNSA. With 6 bases removed from V and 3 bases from J, the gap between germline ends came to 14 bases.

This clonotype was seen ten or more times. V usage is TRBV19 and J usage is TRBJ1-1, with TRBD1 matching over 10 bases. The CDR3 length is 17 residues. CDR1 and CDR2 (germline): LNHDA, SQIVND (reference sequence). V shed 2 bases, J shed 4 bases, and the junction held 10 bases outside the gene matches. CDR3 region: CASSIRDRGARVTEAFF. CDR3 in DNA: TGTGCCAGTAGTATAAGGGACAGGGGCGCGAGAGTCACTGAAGCTTTCTTT.

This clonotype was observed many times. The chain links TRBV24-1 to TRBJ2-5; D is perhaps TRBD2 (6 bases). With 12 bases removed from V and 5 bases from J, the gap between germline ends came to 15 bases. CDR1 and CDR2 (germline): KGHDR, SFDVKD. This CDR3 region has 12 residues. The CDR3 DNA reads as TGTGCCTCCCCGGGCCGGGGGGAGACCCAGTACTTC. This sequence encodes CASPGRGETQYF.

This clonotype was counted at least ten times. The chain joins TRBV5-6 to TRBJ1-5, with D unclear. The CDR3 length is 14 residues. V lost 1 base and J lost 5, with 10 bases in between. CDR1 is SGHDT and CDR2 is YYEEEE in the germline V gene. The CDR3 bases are TGTGCCAGCAGCTTGCGGCATGAATATCAGCCCCAGCATTTT. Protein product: CASSLRHEYQPQHF. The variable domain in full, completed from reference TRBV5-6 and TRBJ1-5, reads DAGVTQSPTHLIKTRGQQVTLRCSPKSGHDTVSWYQQALGQGPQFIFQYYEEEERQRGNFPDRFSGHQFPNYSSELNVNALLLGDSALYLCASSLRHEYQPQHFGDGTRLSIL.

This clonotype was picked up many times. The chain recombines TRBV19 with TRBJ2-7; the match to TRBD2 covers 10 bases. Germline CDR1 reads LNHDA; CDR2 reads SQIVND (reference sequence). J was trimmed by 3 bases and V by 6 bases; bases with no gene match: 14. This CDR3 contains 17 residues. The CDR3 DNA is TGTGCCAGTAGCATAATCTGGGCTAGCGGGGGAATCTACGAGCAGTACTTC. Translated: CASSIIWASGGIYEQYF.

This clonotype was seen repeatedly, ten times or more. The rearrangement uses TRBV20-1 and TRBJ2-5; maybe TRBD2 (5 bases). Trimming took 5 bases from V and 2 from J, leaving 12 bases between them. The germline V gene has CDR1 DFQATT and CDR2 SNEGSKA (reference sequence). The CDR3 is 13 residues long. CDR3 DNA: TGCAGTGCTTCGGAGGCGGCACAAGAGACCCAGTACTTC. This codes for CSASEAAQETQYF.

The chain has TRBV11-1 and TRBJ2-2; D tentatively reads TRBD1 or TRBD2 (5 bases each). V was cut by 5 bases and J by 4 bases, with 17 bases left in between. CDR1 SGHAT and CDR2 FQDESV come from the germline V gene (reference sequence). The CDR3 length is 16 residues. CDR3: CASSPFEGRATGELFF. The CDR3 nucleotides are TGTGCCAGCAGCCCGTTTGAGGGCAGGGCCACCGGGGAGCTGTTTTTT. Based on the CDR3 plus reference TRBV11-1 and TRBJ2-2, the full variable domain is EAEVAQSPRYKITEKSQAVAFWCDPISGHATLYWYRQILGQGPELLVQFQDESVVDDSQLPKDRFSAERLKGVDSTLKIQPAELGDSAMYLCASSPFEGRATGELFFGEGSRLTVL.